This T cell receptor beta chain came from a study of OX40 agonist ivuxolimab in advanced cancers. The study's findings and limits: Researchers report that CD8+ T cells had, on average, more expanded clones than CD4+.

Comment on this clone: No antigen is known for it.

The ends lost 4 bases at V and 5 bases at J; junction bases unmatched: 6. The CDR3 has 15 residues. CDR1 SGHTA and CDR2 FQGTGA come from the germline V gene. TCRdb's table, derived via immunoSEQ multiplex PCR, lists solely in-frame clones and lacks some. The sample contains tens of thousands of clones, 80% to 90% of which appear only once. This sequence was found in an adult with an advanced solid tumor such as melanoma, head and neck, liver or kidney cancer. Source: CD4+ or CD8+ T cells sorted from blood, taken in a trial of the OX40 agonist ivuxolimab. The chain combines TRBV7-3 with TRBJ2-7; 12 nucleotides agree with TRBD2. CDR3 sequence reads: CASSWGLAGIHEQYF. The CDR3 DNA reads TGTGCCAGCAGCTGGGGACTAGCGGGCATCCACGAGCAGTACTTC. Complete variable domain (other parts from reference TRBV7-3 and TRBJ2-7): GAGVSQTPSNKVTEKGKYVELRCDPISGHTALYWYRQSLGQGPEFLIYFQGTGAADDSGLPNDRFFAVRPEGSVSTLKIQRTERGDSAVYLCASSWGLAGIHEQYFGPGTRLTVT.